Following are 22 T cell receptor beta chains from one sample sequenced in a study of blood T cell repertoires in COVID-19. This table comes from immunoSEQ multiplex PCR, and its TCRdb copy is limited to in-frame clones, with some not included. Among just over 300,000 clones listed, roughly 87% were seen once. The sample was peripheral blood. The receptors originated from a man aged 18 to 35 with active or convalescent COVID-19.

This chain joins TRBV2 and TRBJ1-6; D not certain. CDR3 length equals 15 residues. V was shortened by 6 bases and J by 2 bases, with 11 bases between the two germline ends. Germline V gene lookup returns CDR1 SNHLY and CDR2 FYNNEI. CDR3 in amino acids: CASSLVGAYNSPLHF. In nucleotides, the CDR3 is TGTGCCAGCAGCCTAGTTGGCGCCTATAATTCACCCCTCCACTTT.

The chain is built from TRBV11-1 and TRBJ2-1; TRBD2 might be the D (6 bases). Germline CDR1 is SGHAT and CDR2 is FQDESV (reference sequence). The length of the CDR3 is 16 residues. With 0 bases removed from V and 10 bases from J, the gap between germline ends came to 19 bases. The CDR3 sequence is CASSLAGGGAGPEQFF. The CDR3 DNA is TGTGCCAGCAGCTTAGCCGGAGGTGGGGCGGGACCGGAGCAGTTCTTC.

The chain carries TRBV5-8 and TRBJ2-3; D is possibly TRBD2 (5 bases). The CDR3 runs to 17 residues. Germline V CDR1 and CDR2: SGHTS, YDEGEE. Trimming left V 0 bases short and J 2 bases short, with 16 bases between. The CDR3 nucleotides read TGTGCCAGCAGCTTGGGCCTTGGGAGTGGTGCCACAGATACGCAGTATTTT. As protein: CASSLGLGSGATDTQYF.

The rearrangement uses TRBV4-1 and TRBJ1-5; tentative D call: TRBD1 (6 bases). Germline V gene data show CDR1 as MGHRA and CDR2 as YSYEKL. V lost 3 bases and J lost 0, with 18 bases in between. The CDR3 totals 18 residues. The CDR3 protein is CASSHIPFGQHSNQPQHF. The DNA for the CDR3 is TGCGCCAGCAGCCACATACCTTTTGGACAGCATAGCAATCAGCCCCAGCATTTT.

The chain links TRBV6-5 to TRBJ1-1; the D gene is possibly TRBD1 (5 bases). The CDR3 is 15 amino acids. The germline gives CDR1 MNHEY, CDR2 SVGAGI. Trimming removed 2 bases at V and 0 bases at J, with 10 bases between. As DNA, the CDR3 is TGTGCCAGCAGTTACGGGAGGGGTGTGAACACTGAAGCTTTCTTT. Its protein product is CASSYGRGVNTEAFF.

The chain links TRBV28 to TRBJ2-1; 8 bases match TRBD1. The length of the CDR3 is 15 residues. The germline V gene has CDR1 MDHEN and CDR2 SYDVKM. The J segment lost 8 bases and the V segment lost 6 bases, leaving 12 bases of the junction unmatched. The CDR3 loop reads CASRPGTGGQYEQFF. Written as DNA, the CDR3 is TGTGCCAGCAGGCCCGGGACAGGAGGGCAATATGAGCAGTTCTTC.

This clone was seen more than once but under ten times. The V gene is TRBV12-3 or TRBV12-4, the J gene TRBJ2-7; TRBD1 might be the D (6 bases). CDR3 size: 13 residues. V was shortened by 3 bases and J by 6 bases, with 12 bases between the two germline ends. CDR3 coding DNA: TGTGCCAGCAGTTTCGGGACAAAAGGCGAGCAGTACTTC. It yields the protein CASSFGTKGEQYF.

V is TRBV7-2 and J is TRBJ2-7; no clear D. V was shortened by 2 bases and J by 2 bases, with 4 bases between the two germline ends. Germline CDR1 and CDR2: SGHTA and FQGNSA. The CDR3 totals 12 residues. The CDR3 nucleotides are TGTGCCAGCAGCTTAACTCCCTACGAGCAGTACTTC. Translation gives CASSLTPYEQYF.

The gene calls are TRBV18 and TRBJ2-3; 7 nucleotides align to TRBD1. The CDR3 contains 13 residues. Trimming cost V 8 bases and J 5 bases; bases outside gene matches: 7. Germline loops: CDR1 KGHSH, CDR2 LQKENI. CDR3 amino acids: CASHTGVRDTQYF. The CDR3 DNA is TGTGCCAGCCATACAGGGGTACGAGATACGCAGTATTTT.

V is TRBV18 and J is TRBJ2-1; D remains unclear. The CDR3 covers 15 residues. The germline gives CDR1 KGHSH, CDR2 LQKENI. V lost 2 bases, J lost 5 bases, and 13 bases lay in between. CDR3 in amino acids: CASSPGFKPNNEQFF. CDR3 nucleotides: TGTGCCAGCTCACCAGGCTTCAAACCCAACAATGAGCAGTTCTTC.

Details on this clone: Other nucleotide sequences from this sample produce the same CDR3. The CDR3 sequence: CASSGTSGPYNEQFF. The CDR3 region has the DNA TGTGCCAGCAGCGGAACTAGCGGTCCCTACAATGAGCAGTTCTTC. The chain recombines TRBV9 with TRBJ2-1; 8 bases match TRBD2. There are 15 residues in the CDR3. The ends lost 3 bases at V and 2 bases at J; junction bases unmatched: 4. Germline-derived CDR1 and CDR2 are SGDLS and YYNGEE.

The chain recombines TRBV10-1 with TRBJ1-5; TRBD1 is a possible D gene (5 bases). The CDR3 runs to 16 residues. CDR1 and CDR2 (germline): WNHNN, SYGVQD (reference sequence). The ends were cut back, 0 bases at V and 1 base at J, with 10 bases in the middle. The CDR3 DNA reads as TGCGCCAGCAGTGAGTCAAGGGGTGTGAGCAATCAGCCCCAGCATTTT. Translated, it gives CASSESRGVSNQPQHF.

V is TRBV4-3 and J is TRBJ2-3; 7 bases are shared with TRBD2. The CDR3 runs 16 residues. Germline values: CDR1 LGHNA, CDR2 YSLEER. Trimming at V came to 0 bases and at J to 2 bases, leaving 5 bases not matched to a gene. The CDR3 DNA follows: TGCGCCAGCAGCCAAGACCGAGCGGGGTACACAGATACGCAGTATTTT. This translates into CASSQDRAGYTDTQYF.

Concerning this clone itself: Other DNA sequences of this sample code for an identical CDR3. This sequence joins TRBV18 and TRBJ1-1; D remains unclear. The CDR3 is 13 amino acids. In germline, CDR1 is KGHSH, CDR2 LQKENI. With 3 bases removed from V and 1 base from J, the gap between germline ends came to 6 bases. The CDR3 loop reads CASSPRGNTEAFF. For the CDR3, the DNA is TGTGCCAGCTCACCCCGCGGGAACACTGAAGCTTTCTTT.

This sequence joins TRBV6-4 and TRBJ1-2, with TRBD1 identical over 8 bases. The CDR3 consists of 14 residues. Per germline, CDR1 MRHNA and CDR2 SNTAGT. Germline trimming cut 5 bases from V and 4 bases from J; bases unmatched to any gene: 6. The CDR3 nucleotides are TGTGCCAGCAGTCGGACAGGGATTTTCTATGGCTACACCTTC. This gives the protein CASSRTGIFYGYTF.

This chain uses TRBV4-1 with TRBJ2-3; 10 bases match TRBD2. This CDR3 has 20 amino acids. V was clipped by 0 bases and J by 0 bases; unmatched bases: 12. Looked up from germline, CDR1 is MGHRA and CDR2 is YSYEKL. CDR3 sequence reads: CASSQDRLAGARSSTDTQYF. The CDR3 DNA reads as TGCGCCAGCAGCCAAGATCGGCTAGCGGGAGCCAGATCTAGCACAGATACGCAGTATTTT.

The V and J genes are TRBV24-1 and TRBJ2-1; 10 bases align to TRBD2. V shed 4 bases, J shed 7 bases, and the junction held 9 bases outside the gene matches. The CDR3 is 16 amino acids. Germline CDR1 KGHDR, CDR2 SFDVKD. Here the CDR3 DNA reads TGTGCCACCAGTGACCCTACCGGACTAGCGGCGAATGAGCAGTTCTTC. Translated, it gives CATSDPTGLAANEQFF.

Here the CDR3 DNA reads TGTGCCAGCAGTGCCGGGACAGGGGTCGCTGGGCAAGAGACCCAGTACTTC. Residues: CASSAGTGVAGQETQYF. The V and J genes are TRBV28 and TRBJ2-5; 10 bases map to TRBD1. The CDR3 contains 17 residues. The junction had 11 bases not matched to a gene; V was cut back by 5 bases and J by 2 bases. Germline CDR1 reads MDHEN; CDR2 reads SYDVKM.

The chain links TRBV27 to TRBJ2-1; TRBD2 is a possible D gene (6 bases). The CDR3 is 16 amino acids. Germline values: CDR1 MNHEY, CDR2 SMNVEV (reference sequence). Trimming took 7 bases from V and 2 from J, leaving 18 bases between them. Here the CDR3 DNA reads TGTGCCAGCATCCCTGCGGGGCCACCTGCCTACAATGAGCAGTTCTTC. It specifies CASIPAGPPAYNEQFF.

This chain uses TRBV18 with TRBJ1-2; 12 bases line up with TRBD1. Per germline, CDR1 KGHSH and CDR2 LQKENI. V trimming: 6 bases; J trimming: 1 base; junction bases outside the gene matches: 12. The length of the CDR3 is 18 residues. As DNA, the CDR3 is TGTGCCAGCTCCTCCACCGGGACAGGGGGCCTGCTTAACTATGGCTACACCTTC. This codes for CASSSTGTGGLLNYGYTF.

The gene calls are TRBV7-2 and TRBJ1-2; D unresolved. V gave up 4 bases and J gave up 2 bases, with 14 bases separating them. This CDR3 spans 15 amino acids. Germline CDR1 SGHTA, CDR2 FQGNSA. CDR3 bases: TGTGCCAGCAGCTCAGACCTAAAGAGGAACTATGGCTACACCTTC. It codes for CASSSDLKRNYGYTF.

The gene calls are TRBV27 and TRBJ2-1, with 7 bases identical to TRBD2. This CDR3 has 14 residues. Germline assignment: CDR1 MNHEY and CDR2 SMNVEV (reference sequence). The V and J ends lost 4 bases and 3 bases, in that order; junction bases with no gene match: 3. Here the CDR3 reads CASSWGGNYNEQFF. DNA of the CDR3: TGTGCCAGCAGTTGGGGGGGGAACTACAATGAGCAGTTCTTC.